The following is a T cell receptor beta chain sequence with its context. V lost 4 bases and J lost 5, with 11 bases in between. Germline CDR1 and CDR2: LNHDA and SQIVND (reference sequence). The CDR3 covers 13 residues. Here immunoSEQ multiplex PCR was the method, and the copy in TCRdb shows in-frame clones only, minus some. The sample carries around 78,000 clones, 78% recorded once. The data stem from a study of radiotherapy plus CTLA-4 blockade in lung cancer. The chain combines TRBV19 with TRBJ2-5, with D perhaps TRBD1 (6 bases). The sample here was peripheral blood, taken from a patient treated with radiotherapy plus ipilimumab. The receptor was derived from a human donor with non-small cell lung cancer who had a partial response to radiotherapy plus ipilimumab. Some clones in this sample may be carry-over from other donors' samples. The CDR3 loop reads CASSTGGGETQYF. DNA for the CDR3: TGTGCCAGTAGTACTGGGGGCGGGGAGACCCAGTACTTC.